Listed below are T cell receptor beta chains from one sample, sequenced in a study of shared clonotypes between healthy human individuals. Assay: immunoSEQ multiplex PCR; the TCRdb copy retains only in-frame clones and omits some. The sample lists over a million clones, around 97% seen once, with approximately 1.1% in the top ten. Material for sequencing was naive CD4+ T cells sorted from blood. All receptors derive from a man aged 30 to 39 in good health. Each CDR3 is given with its conserved first and last residue. A D gene is named only where the DNA matches it firmly.

D | J | V | CDR3
TRBD2 | TRBJ2-7 | TRBV30 | CARGRVGEQYF
TRBD1 | TRBJ1-4 | TRBV5-6 | CASSFASTGTEKLFF
TRBD2 | TRBJ2-7 | TRBV13 | CASSLRIAGVPYEQYF
NA | TRBJ1-1 | TRBV25-1 | CASSDRRVDGNTEAFF
NA | TRBJ1-6 | TRBV7-2 | CASSRYRRTNSPLHF
TRBD2 | TRBJ2-1 | TRBV2 | CASSADRLAGGTGSYNEQFF
TRBD2 | TRBJ2-3 | TRBV30 | CAWTPGGADTQYF
NA | TRBJ2-5 | TRBV19 | CASSSMLGETQYF
TRBD1 | TRBJ2-2 | TRBV7-3 | CASSTGSTGELFF
NA | TRBJ2-3 | TRBV28 | CASSSLWGGTDTQYF
NA | TRBJ1-2 | TRBV19 | CASSTQANYGYTF
NA | TRBJ2-3 | TRBV5-1 | CASSLAVGAGSTDTQYF
NA | TRBJ1-1 | TRBV20-1 | CSGTENTEAFF
TRBD1 | TRBJ1-1 | TRBV7-3 | CASSTDRAREAFF
NA | TRBJ2-7 | TRBV6-1 | CASKKHGFSDEQYF
NA | TRBJ2-2 | TRBV18 | CASSPGQMNTGELFF
NA | TRBJ2-1 | TRBV11-1 | CASSLEPYNEQFF
NA | TRBJ1-1 | TRBV5-1 | CASSLVGVPEAFF
NA | TRBJ2-3 | TRBV2 | CASGAGNTQYF
TRBD2 | TRBJ2-1 | TRBV6-5 | CASSYSGLAVKNEQFF
TRBD1 | TRBJ1-1 | TRBV7-9 | CASSSKQGRTEAFF
NA | TRBJ2-7 | TRBV11-2 | CASSFSGLAYEQYF
NA | TRBJ1-5 | TRBV7-8 | CASSLEAGRPQHF
NA | TRBJ2-1 | TRBV10-3 | CAITDSSSYNEQFF
NA | TRBJ2-5 | TRBV10-2 | CASSEKDFKETQYF
NA | TRBJ2-1 | TRBV7-8 | CASSLHNEQFF
TRBD2 | TRBJ2-1 | TRBV4-1 | CASSQDRGSGRGWLNEQFF
NA | TRBJ2-5 | TRBV28 | CASSFQRQETQYF
NA | TRBJ2-5 | TRBV9 | CASSFGGRGETQYF
NA | TRBJ1-4 | TRBV6-5 | CASSYSRGSPNEKLFF
TRBD1 | TRBJ1-1 | TRBV6-1 | CASRPHRGGTEAFF
NA | TRBJ2-2 | TRBV28 | CASTQNTGELFF
TRBD2 | TRBJ2-1 | TRBV7-3 | CASSLRETSRDEQFF
TRBD1 | TRBJ1-1 | TRBV6-5 | CASKNRGVEGAFF
TRBD1 | TRBJ1-1 | TRBV11-3 | CASSPGGMNTEAFF
NA | TRBJ2-1 | TRBV9 | CASSGGGLMSYNEQFF
NA | TRBJ2-5 | TRBV20-1 | CSAVLAETQYF
TRBD1 | TRBJ1-2 | TRBV28 | CASSLSASGTGFYGYTF
NA | TRBJ2-7 | TRBV28 | CASSRPSSYEQYF
NA | TRBJ2-7 | TRBV7-2 | CASSTQTVDEQYF
TRBD1 | TRBJ2-7 | TRBV4-2 | CASSQGQGAGKDEQYF
NA | TRBJ1-1 | TRBV7-9 | CASSSRTAGEAFF
NA | TRBJ2-2 | TRBV18 | CASSPPYAPGELFF
TRBD1 | TRBJ2-7 | TRBV5-1 | CASSSTDRREQYF
TRBD1 | TRBJ1-2 | TRBV28 | CASIRTHQGAVNYGYTF
TRBD1 | TRBJ2-2 | TRBV7-6 | CASSLNQGADTGELFF
NA | TRBJ2-2 | TRBV5-6 | CASSPGLRNTGELFF
NA | TRBJ2-7 | TRBV6-1 | CATQGISYEQYF
NA | TRBJ2-5 | TRBV28 | CASGSWRGGQETQYF
NA | TRBJ1-2 | TRBV2 | CASSDLKISYGYTF
TRBD2 | TRBJ2-1 | TRBV9 | CASSLGGTTYNEQFF
NA | TRBJ1-1 | TRBV30 | CAWSRAENTEAFF
NA | TRBJ2-3 | TRBV15 | CATGWTTQNTQYF
TRBD2 | TRBJ2-1 | TRBV18 | CASSQLAGSLGEQFF
NA | TRBJ2-1 | TRBV18 | CASSPGRGSSYNEQFF
TRBD2 | TRBJ2-7 | TRBV5-1 | CASSSWTSGVYEQYF
NA | TRBJ2-1 | TRBV28 | CATELASAQDEQFF